The T cell receptor (beta chain) under discussion was sequenced for a study of molecular identifiers for immune sequencing clone quantification. About the study: Replicates partitioned RNA from 20,000 or 100,000 naive CD8 cells into five parts, sequencing four.

Regarding the study as a whole: The study found clones above 20 RNA copies held over 97% of effector molecules and under 1% in naive cells.

This clonotype was seen only a few times. Its antigen remains unknown. With 10%, 30% or 50% of RNA, about 20,000 to 1,100,000 naive CD8 T cells were sequenced. Trimming pared 2 bases from V and 1 base from J, leaving 16 bases between. Germline CDR1 is GTSNPN and CDR2 is SVGIG (reference sequence). The length of the CDR3 is 16 residues. TCR libraries were built in bulk with a published protocol and specific TCR primers. TCRdb re-called the PCR reads through MiXCR, storing one row per CDR3 protein. The table has 90,000 or so distinct CDR3 sequences, around 23% seen once; the top ten hold about 1%. The gene calls are TRBV30 and TRBJ2-3, with no clear D. Sequenced input: naive CD8+ T cells from blood, with Jurkat cell RNA spiked in. Subset described: FACS-sorted CD8+CD4-CCR7+CD45RA+ naive T cells. The TCR comes from a human donor in good health. Some libraries in this study had Jurkat cell RNA spiked in. As DNA, the CDR3 is TGTGCCTGGAGTATACTTGTGGGGTCCCGCACAGATACGCAGTATTTT. Amino acid sequence: CAWSILVGSRTDTQYF.